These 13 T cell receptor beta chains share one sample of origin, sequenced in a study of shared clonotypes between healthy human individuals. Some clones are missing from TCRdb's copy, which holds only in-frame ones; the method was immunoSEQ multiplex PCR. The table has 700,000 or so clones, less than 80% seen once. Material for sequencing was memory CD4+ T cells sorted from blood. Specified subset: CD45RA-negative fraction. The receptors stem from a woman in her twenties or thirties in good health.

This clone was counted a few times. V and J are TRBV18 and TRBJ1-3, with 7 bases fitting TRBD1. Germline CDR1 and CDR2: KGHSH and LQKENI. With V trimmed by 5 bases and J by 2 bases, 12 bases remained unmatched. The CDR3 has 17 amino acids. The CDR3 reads CASSTNLDRRAGNTIYF. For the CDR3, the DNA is TGTGCCAGCTCAACGAACTTGGACAGGAGGGCTGGAAACACCATATATTTT.

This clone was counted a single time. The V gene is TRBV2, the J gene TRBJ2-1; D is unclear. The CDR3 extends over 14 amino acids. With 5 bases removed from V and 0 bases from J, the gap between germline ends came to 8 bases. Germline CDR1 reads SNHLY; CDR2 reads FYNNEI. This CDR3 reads CASSSLSSYNEQFF. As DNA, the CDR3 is TGTGCCAGCAGTTCATTGAGCTCCTACAATGAGCAGTTCTTC.

CDR3 sequence: CASSEGLAADTQYF. Here the CDR3 DNA reads TGTGCCAGCTCAGAGGGACTAGCTGCAGATACGCAGTATTTT. The chain employs TRBV18 and TRBJ2-3; 9 positions match TRBD2. This CDR3 is built from 14 residues. The ends lost 5 bases at V and 4 bases at J; junction bases unmatched: 4. Germline values: CDR1 KGHSH, CDR2 LQKENI.

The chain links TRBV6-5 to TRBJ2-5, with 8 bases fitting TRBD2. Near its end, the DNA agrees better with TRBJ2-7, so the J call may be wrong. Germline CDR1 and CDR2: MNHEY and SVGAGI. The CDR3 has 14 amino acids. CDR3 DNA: TGTGCCAGCAGTCAGAGCGGGAGTGGCTACGAGCAGTACTTC. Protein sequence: CASSQSGSGYEQYF.

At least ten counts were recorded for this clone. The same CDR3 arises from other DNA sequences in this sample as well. CDR3 amino acids: CASSLAGSSYEQYF. In DNA, the CDR3 is TGCGCCAGCAGCTTGGCCGGCAGCTCCTACGAGCAGTACTTC. The chain has TRBV5-1 and TRBJ2-7; the D is unclear. Trimming shortened V by 0 bases and J by 0 bases, and 7 bases separated the two germline ends. Germline V gene sequence: CDR1 SGHRS, CDR2 YFSETQ. This CDR3 comprises 14 residues.

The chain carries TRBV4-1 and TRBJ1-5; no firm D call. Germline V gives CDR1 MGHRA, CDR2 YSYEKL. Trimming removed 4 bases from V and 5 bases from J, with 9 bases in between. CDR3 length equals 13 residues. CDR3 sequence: CASSLQRDQPQHF. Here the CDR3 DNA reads TGCGCCAGCAGCCTTCAGAGAGATCAGCCCCAGCATTTT.

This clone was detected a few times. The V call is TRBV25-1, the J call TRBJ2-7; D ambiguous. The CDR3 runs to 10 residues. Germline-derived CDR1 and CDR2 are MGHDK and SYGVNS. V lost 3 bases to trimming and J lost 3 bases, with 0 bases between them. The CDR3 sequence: CASSDYEQYF. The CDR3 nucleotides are TGTGCCAGCAGTGACTACGAGCAGTACTTC.

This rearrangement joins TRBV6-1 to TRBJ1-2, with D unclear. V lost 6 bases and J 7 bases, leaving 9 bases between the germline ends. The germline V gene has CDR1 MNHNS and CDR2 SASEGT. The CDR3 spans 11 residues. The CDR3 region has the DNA TGTGCCAGCAGCCGGGGTTTTGGCTACACCTTC. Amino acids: CASSRGFGYTF.

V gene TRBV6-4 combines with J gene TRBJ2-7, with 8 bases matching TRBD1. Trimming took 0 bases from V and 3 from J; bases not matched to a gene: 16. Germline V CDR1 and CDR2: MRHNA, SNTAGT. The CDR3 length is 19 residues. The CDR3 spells CASSDSLDRDHEGGYEQYF. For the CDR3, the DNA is TGTGCCAGCAGTGACTCTTTGGACAGGGACCATGAAGGCGGCTACGAGCAGTACTTC.

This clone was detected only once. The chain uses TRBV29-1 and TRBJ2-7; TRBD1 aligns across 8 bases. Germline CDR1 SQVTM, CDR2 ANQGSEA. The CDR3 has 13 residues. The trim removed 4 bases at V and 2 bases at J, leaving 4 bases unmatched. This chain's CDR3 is CSVVQGDPYEQYF. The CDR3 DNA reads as TGCAGCGTTGTACAGGGGGACCCCTACGAGCAGTACTTC.

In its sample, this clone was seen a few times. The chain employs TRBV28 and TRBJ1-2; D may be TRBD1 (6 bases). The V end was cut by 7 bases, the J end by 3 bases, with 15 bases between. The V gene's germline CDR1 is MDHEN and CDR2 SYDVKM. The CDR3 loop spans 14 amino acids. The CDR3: CASTPAQGYYGYTF. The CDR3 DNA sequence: TGTGCCAGCACCCCTGCGCAGGGGTACTATGGCTACACCTTC.

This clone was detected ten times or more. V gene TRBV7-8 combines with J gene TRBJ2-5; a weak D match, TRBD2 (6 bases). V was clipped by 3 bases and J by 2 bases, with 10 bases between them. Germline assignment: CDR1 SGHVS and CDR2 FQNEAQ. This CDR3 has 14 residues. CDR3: CASSLRREQETQYF. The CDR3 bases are TGTGCCAGCAGCTTGCGGAGGGAGCAAGAGACCCAGTACTTC.

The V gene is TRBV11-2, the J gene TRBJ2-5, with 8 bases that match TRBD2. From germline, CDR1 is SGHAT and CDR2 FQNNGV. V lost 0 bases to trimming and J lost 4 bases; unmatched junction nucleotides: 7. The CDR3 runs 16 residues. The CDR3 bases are TGTGCCAGCAGCTTAGATTTGGGAGCGGGGGCAGAGACCCAGTACTTC. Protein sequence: CASSLDLGAGAETQYF.